This T cell receptor (beta chain) was profiled in a study of cytomegalovirus exposure and HLA in healthy donors. Study information: The 120 or so validation repertoires were reported in a later analysis to have been generated on the same platform as the 666 first-cohort repertoires.

Trimming removed 4 bases from V and 7 bases from J; junction bases left unmatched: 16. Germline V gives CDR1 SGDLS, CDR2 YYNGEE. This CDR3 spans 18 amino acids. Notes on the study in general: Specific recognition of CMV antigens was confirmed in vitro for a few chains (all CMV-associated).

As regards this clone: Its antigen is not known.

Method: immunoSEQ multiplex PCR; TCRdb's copy keeps in-frame clones and lacks some. This sample has 80,000 to 100,000 clones, with approximately 84% found just once. The donors were part of the 120-subject validation cohort, which stood apart from the approximately 670-subject first cohort. The chain has TRBV9 and TRBJ2-2; 10 bases are a match to TRBD2. This TCR derives from a man younger than 30 in good health and CMV-seropositive. The specimen was PBMCs. CDR3 DNA: TGTGCCAGCAGCCTCACCCAGGGGCTAGCGGGAGTTCACGGGGAGCTGTTTTTT. It translates to CASSLTQGLAGVHGELFF.